These 13 T cell receptor beta chains were sequenced from one sample in a study of blood T cells in healthy people across ages. Primed by a sample-barcoded 5' primer and a J-beta primer mix, a second PCR proceeded for about 6 to 11 cycles. TCRdb redid the calling of the 5' RACE reads with MiXCR, one entry per CDR3 protein. This repertoire shows about 680,000 distinct CDR3 sequences, 49% found once; its top ten account for about 32%. The sample consisted of blood. The receptors come from a woman between 55 and 75 years old in good health.

The V gene is TRBV11-2, the J gene TRBJ2-1; D may be TRBD2 (5 bases). Trimming removed 3 bases at V and 3 bases at J, with 21 bases between. The CDR3 has 18 amino acids. Germline CDR1 is SGHAT and CDR2 is FQNNGV. The CDR3 DNA follows: TGTGCCAGCAGCTTCTCTCAACTAGTGGGAGTCGGCTACAATGAGCAGTTCTTC. This translates into CASSFSQLVGVGYNEQFF.

The chain links TRBV24-1 to TRBJ2-1, with TRBD1 matching over 8 bases. CDR1 is KGHDR, CDR2 SFDVKD, per germline. The CDR3 extends over 15 amino acids. Unmatched junction bases numbered 14, after V lost 4 bases and J lost 13 bases. This chain's CDR3 is CATSETDRGQETQFF. The DNA for the CDR3 is TGTGCCACCAGTGAAACCGACAGGGGTCAAGAGACCCAGTTCTTC.

In this sample, this clonotype turned up a few times. This chain uses TRBV28 with TRBJ2-7; the match to TRBD1 covers 9 bases. The CDR3 has 13 residues. Per germline, CDR1 MDHEN and CDR2 SYDVKM. V lost 6 bases, J lost 2 bases, and 2 bases stayed unmatched. The CDR3 here is CASRTGGTYEQYF. The CDR3 bases are TGTGCCAGCAGGACAGGGGGGACCTACGAGCAGTACTTC.

The chain employs TRBV27 and TRBJ2-4; 12 bases match TRBD2. Unmatched junction bases numbered 17, after V lost 4 bases and J lost 13 bases. CDR1 is MNHEY, CDR2 SMNVEV, per germline (reference sequence). The CDR3 spans 17 residues. As DNA, the CDR3 is TGTGCCAGCAGTTCTCCCGGGACTAGCGGGTATGTTTGGGAGCAGTACTTC. Translating gives CASSSPGTSGYVWEQYF.

The rearrangement joins TRBV6-5 to TRBJ2-1, with D maybe TRBD2 (7 bases). This CDR3 has 15 amino acids. Germline V gene lookup returns CDR1 MNHEY and CDR2 SVGAGI. The ends were cut back, 7 bases at V and 2 bases at J, with 15 bases in the middle. CDR3 amino acids: CASTLEGGAYNEQFF. CDR3 in DNA: TGTGCCAGCACCCTTGAGGGGGGGGCCTACAATGAGCAGTTCTTC.

The chain employs TRBV20-1 and TRBJ1-2; 7 nucleotides align to TRBD1. Germline CDR1 reads DFQATT; CDR2 reads SNEGSKA (reference sequence). The CDR3 extends over 16 amino acids. With V trimmed by 1 base and J by 3 bases, 11 bases remained unmatched. CDR3: CSARASPGGRHYGYTF. DNA of the CDR3: TGCAGTGCTAGAGCCAGCCCAGGGGGAAGGCACTATGGCTACACCTTC.

The rearrangement links TRBV7-2 to TRBJ2-1; D is ambiguous. There are 13 residues in the CDR3. Trimming removed 5 bases at V and 8 bases at J, with 13 bases between. CDR1 is SGHTA, CDR2 FQGNSA, per germline. The CDR3 region is CASSPQARDEQFF. As DNA, the CDR3 is TGTGCCAGCAGCCCCCAGGCTAGGGATGAGCAGTTCTTC.

The V and J genes are TRBV5-5 and TRBJ1-1; weak D call: TRBD1 (6 bases). CDR1 SGHKS and CDR2 YYEKEE come from the germline V gene (reference sequence). V was pared by 2 bases and J by 4 bases, with 18 bases between. This CDR3 comprises 16 residues. CDR3 protein: CASSFPTPRGGTEAFF. The CDR3 DNA sequence: TGTGCCAGCAGCTTCCCAACGCCCAGGGGCGGCACTGAAGCTTTCTTT. The whole variable domain, filled in from reference TRBV5-5 and TRBJ1-1, reads DAGVTQSPTHLIKTRGQQVTLRCSPISGHKSVSWYQQVLGQGPQFIFQYYEKEERGRGNFPDRFSARQFPNYSSELNVNALLLGDSALYLCASSFPTPRGGTEAFFGQGTRLTVV.

This clonotype was seen more than once but under ten times. The gene calls are TRBV7-3 and TRBJ2-1; 10 nucleotides align to TRBD2. The germline V gene has CDR1 SGHTA and CDR2 FQGTGA. The length of the CDR3 is 16 residues. J gave up 9 bases and V 4 bases, and 12 bases lay outside the gene matches. DNA for the CDR3: TGTGCCAGCAGCTCTAGGTATAGCGGGAGGCTAGGTGAGCAGTTCTTC. This gives the protein CASSSRYSGRLGEQFF.

This clonotype was observed a few times. The CDR3, as DNA: TGCAGCGTTGAAGATGTATACGAGCAGTACTTC. Residues: CSVEDVYEQYF. The chain links TRBV29-1 to TRBJ2-7; D not certain. CDR1 is SQVTM, CDR2 ANQGSEA, per germline. V lost 0 bases to trimming and J lost 4 bases, with 4 bases between them. This CDR3 spans 11 amino acids.

The V call is TRBV9, the J call TRBJ1-6; D unclear. Germline assignment: CDR1 SGDLS and CDR2 YYNGEE. CDR3 size: 15 residues. Between the trimmed V and J ends, which lost 0 bases and 7 bases, there was a span of 11 bases. The chain's CDR3 is CASSVGPVPNSPLHF. CDR3 nucleotide sequence: TGTGCCAGCAGCGTAGGTCCGGTCCCGAATTCACCCCTCCACTTT.

This clonotype was seen only a few times. The chain joins TRBV20-1 to TRBJ2-3; the D gene is possibly TRBD2 (5 bases). The CDR3 spans 13 residues. Germline V lookup: CDR1 DFQATT, CDR2 SNEGSKA (reference sequence). Trimming pared 5 bases from V and 0 bases from J, leaving 9 bases between. CDR3 sequence: CSAVDWSTDTQYF. The CDR3 nucleotides read TGCAGTGCTGTGGACTGGAGCACAGATACGCAGTATTTT.

The genes are TRBV29-1 and TRBJ2-1; 10 bases match TRBD1. CDR1 is SQVTM and CDR2 is ANQGSEA in the germline V gene. This CDR3 comprises 16 residues. Losses at the gene ends were 2 bases for V and 2 bases for J; bases not matched to a gene: 6. CDR3 protein: CSVETRTGGAYNEQFF. For the CDR3, the DNA is TGCAGCGTTGAAACTCGGACAGGGGGTGCCTACAATGAGCAGTTCTTC.